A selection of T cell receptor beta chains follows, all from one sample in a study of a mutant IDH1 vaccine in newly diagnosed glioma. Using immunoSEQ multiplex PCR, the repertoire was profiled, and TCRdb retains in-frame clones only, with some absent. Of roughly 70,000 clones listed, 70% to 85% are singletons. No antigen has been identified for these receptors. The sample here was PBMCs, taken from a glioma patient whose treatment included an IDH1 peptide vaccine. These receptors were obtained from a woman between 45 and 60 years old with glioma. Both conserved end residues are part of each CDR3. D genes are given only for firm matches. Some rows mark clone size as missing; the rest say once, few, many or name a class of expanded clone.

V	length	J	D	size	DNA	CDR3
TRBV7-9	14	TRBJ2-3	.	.	TGTGCCAGCAGCTTAACGAGTGGGGAAGATACGCAGTATTTT	CASSLTSGEDTQYF
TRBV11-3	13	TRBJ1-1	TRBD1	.	TGTGCCAGCAGCTTAGGGACAGGGTCAGAAGCTTTCTTT	CASSLGTGSEAFF
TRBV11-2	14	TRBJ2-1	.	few	TGTGCCAGCAGCTTAGTAAAGGGAAGAGGGGAGCAGTTCTTC	CASSLVKGRGEQFF
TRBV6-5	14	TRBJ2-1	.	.	TGTGCCAGCACCCGGGGCAATCAGTACAATGAGCAGTTCTTC	CASTRGNQYNEQFF
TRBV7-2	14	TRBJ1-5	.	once	TGTGCCAGCAGCCCGGCGGCCGGTCATCAGCCCCAGCATTTT	CASSPAAGHQPQHF
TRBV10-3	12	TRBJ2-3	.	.	TGTGCCACCCAGGAAGTGGCAGATACGCAGTATTTT	CATQEVADTQYF
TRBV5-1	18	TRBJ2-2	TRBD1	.	TGCGCCAGCAGCTTCCCAAAGAATACAGGGGGAGACACCGGGGAGCTGTTTTTT	CASSFPKNTGGDTGELFF
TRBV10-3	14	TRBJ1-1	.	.	TGTGCCATCAGTGAACCGGGGGACCCCACTGAAGCTTTCTTT	CAISEPGDPTEAFF
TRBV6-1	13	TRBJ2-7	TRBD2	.	TGTGCCAGCAGCGTGGGACTAGCGGGGTGGCAGTACTTC	CASSVGLAGWQYF
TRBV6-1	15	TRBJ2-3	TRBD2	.	TGTGCCAGCAGCGCCTTCGGGGGGAGCACAGATACGCAGTATTTT	CASSAFGGSTDTQYF
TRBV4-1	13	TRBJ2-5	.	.	TGCGCCAGCAGCCCCAAACAACAAGAGACCCAGTACTTC	CASSPKQQETQYF
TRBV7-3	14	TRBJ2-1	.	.	TGTGCCAGCAGTGTTCTAGGGTCCTACAATGAGCAGTTCTTC	CASSVLGSYNEQFF
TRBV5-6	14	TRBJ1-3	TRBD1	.	TGTGCCAGCAGCCCCTGGGACAGGCAAAACACCATATATTTT	CASSPWDRQNTIYF
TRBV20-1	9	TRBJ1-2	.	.	TGCAGTGCTGGCAAGGGCTACACCTTC	CSAGKGYTF
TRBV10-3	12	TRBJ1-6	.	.	TGTGCCATCAGTGACAGAGATTCACCCCTCCACTTT	CAISDRDSPLHF
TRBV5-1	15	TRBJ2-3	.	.	TGCGCCAGCAGCTGGGGCGGACAAAGTACAGATACGCAGTATTTT	CASSWGGQSTDTQYF
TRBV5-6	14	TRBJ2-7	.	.	TGTGCCAGCAGCCAACTCAACGGACAGAACGAGCAGTACTTC	CASSQLNGQNEQYF
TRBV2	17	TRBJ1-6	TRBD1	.	TGTGCCAGCAGTGTACCTCCGGGACAGAGGGATAATTCACCCCTCCACTTT	CASSVPPGQRDNSPLHF
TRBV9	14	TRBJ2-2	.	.	TGTGCCAGCAGCGTAGAGGGAAAATCCGGGGAGCTGTTTTTT	CASSVEGKSGELFF
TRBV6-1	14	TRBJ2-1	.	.	TGTGCCAGCTCCGACGGGGGCTCCTACAATGAGCAGTTCTTC	CASSDGGSYNEQFF
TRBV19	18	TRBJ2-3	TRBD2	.	TGTGCCAGTAGTAACCCGCGGACTAGCGGGGGGCGCACAGATACGCAGTATTTT	CASSNPRTSGGRTDTQYF
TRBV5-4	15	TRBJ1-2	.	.	TGTGCCAGCAGCTTGAGGGAAGCGACAGGCGTTGGCTACACCTTC	CASSLREATGVGYTF
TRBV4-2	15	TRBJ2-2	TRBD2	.	TGTGCCAGCAGCCAAGGGCTAGCGGACACCGGGGAGCTGTTTTTT	CASSQGLADTGELFF
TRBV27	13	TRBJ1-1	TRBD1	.	TGTGCCAGCAGTTTATATGGAGGGGGCCAAGCTTTCTTT	CASSLYGGGQAFF
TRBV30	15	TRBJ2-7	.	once	TGTGCCTGGAGCCCCCCCGACGGCGGAGTCTACGAGCAGTACTTC	CAWSPPDGGVYEQYF
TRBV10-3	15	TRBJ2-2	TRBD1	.	TGTGCCATCAGTGGACAGGGGGCTGACACCGGGGAGCTGTTTTTT	CAISGQGADTGELFF
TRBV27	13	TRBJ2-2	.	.	TGTGCCAGCAGTTTAGCCCCAACCGGGGAGCTGTTTTTT	CASSLAPTGELFF
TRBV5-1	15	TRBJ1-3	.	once	TGCGCCAGCTCGCTGGACAGCACCTCTGGAAACACCATATATTTT	CASSLDSTSGNTIYF